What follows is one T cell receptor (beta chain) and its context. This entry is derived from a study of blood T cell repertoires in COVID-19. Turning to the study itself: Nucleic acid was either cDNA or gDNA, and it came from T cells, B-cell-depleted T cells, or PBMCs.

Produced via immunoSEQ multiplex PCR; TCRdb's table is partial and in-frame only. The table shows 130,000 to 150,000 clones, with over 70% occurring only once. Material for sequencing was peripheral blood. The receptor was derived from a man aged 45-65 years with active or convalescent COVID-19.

The DNA for the CDR3 is TGTGCCAGTAGTACGACTAGCGGGAGGGCTCGGGAGACCCAGTACTTC. Its translation is CASSTTSGRARETQYF. The gene calls are TRBV19 and TRBJ2-5; the match to TRBD2 covers 14 bases. CDR3 length equals 16 residues. With V trimmed by 4 bases and J by 5 bases, 6 bases remained unmatched. Germline CDR1 LNHDA, CDR2 SQIVND (reference sequence).